The following is a T cell receptor (beta chain) sequence with its context. Antigen specificity is unknown. The entry originates in a study of T cell responses to AZD1222 COVID-19 vaccine. Looking at the study overall: Analyses pooled second doses at about 4 or about 12 weeks.

Germline V gene sequence: CDR1 DFQATT, CDR2 SNEGSKA (reference sequence). Deletions cut 3 bases from V and 1 base from J, with 7 bases between. The CDR3 runs 13 residues. Broader study findings: Spike-wide coverage was observed for vaccine-associated CD4 TCRs, with dominant responses at 160-218 and 743-854.

Only in-frame clones appear in the TCRdb table, and some are missing; sequencing was by immunoSEQ multiplex PCR. The data contain 95,000 to 150,000 clones, almost 95% of them singletons. J is TRBJ2-1 and V is TRBV20-1, with unresolved D. The TCR sequence derives from an adult in good health. The specimen was peripheral blood, collected on day 0 of AZD1222 vaccination. The CDR3 region is CSASLWSYNEQFF. The CDR3, as DNA: TGCAGTGCTAGTCTTTGGTCCTACAATGAGCAGTTCTTC.